A selection of T cell receptor beta chains follows, all from one sample in a study of shared clonotypes between healthy human individuals. Profiled with immunoSEQ multiplex PCR; TCRdb holds only in-frame clones, not every one. The table includes roughly 650,000 clones, about 97% detected once. The sequencing sample was made of naive CD4+ T cells sorted from blood. Every receptor here comes from a woman in her thirties in good health. The CDR3 runs from the conserved cysteine through the conserved F or W. The D gene is left open where the match is weak. For some rows the clone size is stated as once, few or many, or as a class when expanded; others skip it.

CDR3: CASSRTGYVREGYEQYF; DNA: TGCGCCAGCAGCCGAACGGGGTATGTGCGGGAGGGCTACGAGCAGTACTTC; length: 17; J: TRBJ2-7; D: TRBD2; size: -; V: TRBV4-1
CDR3: CASSSREETQYF; DNA: TGTGCCAGCAGCTCCAGGGAAGAGACCCAGTACTTC; length: 12; J: TRBJ2-5; D: -; size: once; V: TRBV7-9
CDR3: CASSYAGTGGGDEQFF; DNA: TGCGCCAGCAGCTACGCCGGGACAGGGGGCGGCGATGAGCAGTTCTTC; length: 16; J: TRBJ2-1; D: TRBD1; size: -; V: TRBV4-1
CDR3: CASSLAWGSYNEQFF; DNA: TGTGCCAGCAGTTTAGCCTGGGGGTCCTACAATGAGCAGTTCTTC; length: 15; J: TRBJ2-1; D: -; size: -; V: TRBV27
CDR3: CASRWGKWNEQYF; DNA: TGCGCCAGCCGGTGGGGGAAGTGGAACGAGCAGTACTTC; length: 13; J: TRBJ2-7; D: -; size: -; V: TRBV10-2
CDR3: CSVGSGRYYEQYF; DNA: TGCAGCGTTGGATCCGGTAGGTACTACGAGCAGTACTTC; length: 13; J: TRBJ2-7; D: -; size: -; V: TRBV29-1
CDR3: CASSFTRKGTGELFF; DNA: TGTGCCAGCAGCTTCACCCGGAAGGGAACCGGGGAGCTGTTTTTT; length: 15; J: TRBJ2-2; D: -; size: -; V: TRBV5-4
CDR3: CATSRGPGLAVDEQFF; DNA: TGTGCCACCAGCAGAGGTCCGGGACTAGCTGTCGATGAGCAGTTCTTC; length: 16; J: TRBJ2-1; D: TRBD2; size: once; V: TRBV15
CDR3: CASSYSAGTKNTEAFF; DNA: TGTGCCAGCAGTTATTCGGCCGGGACAAAGAACACTGAAGCTTTCTTT; length: 16; J: TRBJ1-1; D: -; size: -; V: TRBV6-6
CDR3: CASSSGGSSLPYEQYF; DNA: TGTGCCAGTAGTAGTGGCGGGAGTTCCCTCCCCTACGAGCAGTACTTC; length: 16; J: TRBJ2-7; D: TRBD2; size: once; V: TRBV19